The text below deals with one TCR beta chain. The antigen is unknown. Drawn from each donor were approximately 10 milliliters of peripheral blood. It was with a sample-barcoded 5' primer and a J-beta primer mix that a second PCR of roughly 7 to 12 cycles was run. Every sample produced at least 2.5 million CDR3-containing paired-end reads. TCRdb recomputed calls from the 5' RACE reads with MiXCR, one row per CDR3 protein. Found here are approximately 850,000 distinct CDR3 sequences, about 62% of them singletons; the top ten hold approximately 20%. The CDR3 runs to 17 residues. The V end was cut by 0 bases, the J end by 0 bases, with 14 bases between. The germline CDR1 and CDR2 sequences are LGHDT and YNNKEL (reference sequence). This entry belongs to a study of blood T cells in healthy people across ages. General study findings and limits: Donors of long life had a larger count of naive CD4+ cells and greater diversity than aged donors. Significant beta diversity loss was already apparent by age about 39, declining roughly linearly.

Specimen: blood. J is TRBJ1-1 and V is TRBV3-1, with a possible D match to TRBD1 (5 bases). This TCR came from a man aged 25-40 years in good health. Here the CDR3 DNA reads TGTGCCAGCAGCCAAGATCGCGGGGACTTTATGAACACTGAAGCTTTCTTT. It is translated as CASSQDRGDFMNTEAFF.